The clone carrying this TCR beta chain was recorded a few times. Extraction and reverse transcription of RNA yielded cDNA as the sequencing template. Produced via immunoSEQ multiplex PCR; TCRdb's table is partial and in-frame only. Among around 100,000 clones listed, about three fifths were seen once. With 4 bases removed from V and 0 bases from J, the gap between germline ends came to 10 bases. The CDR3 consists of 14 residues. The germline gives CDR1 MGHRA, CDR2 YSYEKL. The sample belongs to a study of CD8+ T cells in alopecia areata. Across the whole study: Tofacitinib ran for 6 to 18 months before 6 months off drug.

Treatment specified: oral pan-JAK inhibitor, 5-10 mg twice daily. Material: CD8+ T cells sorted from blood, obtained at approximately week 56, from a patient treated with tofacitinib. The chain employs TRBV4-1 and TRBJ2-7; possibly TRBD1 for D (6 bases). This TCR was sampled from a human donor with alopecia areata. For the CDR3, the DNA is TGCGCCAGCAGCCCTCGACAGGACTCCTACGAGCAGTACTTC. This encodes CASSPRQDSYEQYF.